Below, 30 T cell receptor beta chains from the same sample are listed, as sequenced in a study of T cell repertoires in cytomegalovirus infection. TCRdb passed the reads through MiXCR, listing each CDR3 protein once. The sample shows 150,000 to 200,000 distinct CDR3 sequences, about a fifth of them seen only once. Their antigens remain unidentified. This specimen was CD8+ T cells from cultured PBMCs, taken from culture after CMV antigen stimulation. These receptors came from a human donor in good health (CMV status not recorded). Some clones in this sample may be carry-over from other donors' samples.

This clonotype occurred a few times. V usage is TRBV4-1 and J usage is TRBJ2-4; D is unclear. Between the trimmed V and J ends, which lost 0 bases and 6 bases, there was a span of 9 bases. The CDR3 sequence is 14 residues long. Germline V gene lookup returns CDR1 MGHRA and CDR2 YSYEKL. The CDR3 bases are TGCGCCAGCAGCCAAGATCTGACGGTAAACATTCAGTACTTC. This codes for CASSQDLTVNIQYF.

This sequence joins TRBV7-9 and TRBJ1-3, with D unresolved. V gave up 5 bases and J gave up 1 base, with 15 bases separating them. Per germline, CDR1 SEHNR and CDR2 FQNEAQ (reference sequence). The CDR3 contains 16 residues. CDR3 coding DNA: TGTGCCAGCAGCCCTTTGGGCAGGAGATCTGGAAACACCATATATTTT. Translating gives CASSPLGRRSGNTIYF.

The chain recombines TRBV7-6 with TRBJ2-5; D not resolved. CDR1 and CDR2 (germline): SGHVS, FNYEAQ. V lost 1 base to trimming and J lost 4 bases, with 10 bases between them. CDR3 length: 14 residues. The CDR3 DNA reads TGTGCCAGCAGCTTAGACTTGTTGGGAGAGACCCAGTACTTC. It codes for CASSLDLLGETQYF.

This clonotype is labeled medium-sized (0.01 to 0.1%). The gene calls are TRBV7-6 and TRBJ1-1; D is undetermined. V was cut by 4 bases and J by 0 bases, with 9 bases left in between. CDR3 length: 14 residues. Per the germline V gene, CDR1 is SGHVS and CDR2 is FNYEAQ. The CDR3 bases are TGTGCCAGCAGCTCAAACAGTATGAACACTGAAGCTTTCTTT. Amino acid sequence: CASSSNSMNTEAFF.

This chain joins TRBV6-6 and TRBJ2-1; D possibly corresponds to TRBD2 (8 bases). Germline lookup yields CDR1 MNHNY and CDR2 SVGAGI (reference sequence). This CDR3 has 18 amino acids. Trimming took 0 bases from V and 3 from J, leaving 18 bases between them. The CDR3, as DNA: TGTGCCAGCAGTTACTCGGAGGGGGCGGGGGGTAACTACAATGAGCAGTTCTTC. Protein product: CASSYSEGAGGNYNEQFF.

V is TRBV7-6 and J is TRBJ2-6, with a possible D match to TRBD1 (5 bases). V was trimmed by 5 bases and J by 1 base, leaving 9 bases between them. This CDR3 comprises 15 residues. The germline V gene has CDR1 SGHVS and CDR2 FNYEAQ. For the CDR3, the DNA is TGTGCCAGCAGCAGACCAGGGTCTGGGGCCAACGTCCTGACTTTC. This encodes CASSRPGSGANVLTF.

The sample holds many counts of this clonotype. The chain couples TRBV24-1 to TRBJ2-1; D might be TRBD2 (5 bases). Trimming left V 4 bases short and J 13 bases short, with 10 bases between. The CDR3 has 11 residues. The germline V gene encodes CDR1 KGHDR and CDR2 SFDVKD. The CDR3 nucleotides read TGTGCCACCAGTGACGGTTCGGGACAGTTCTTC. Translating gives CATSDGSGQFF.

This clonotype was observed a few times. The V and J genes are TRBV7-2 and TRBJ1-2; 7 bases are a match to TRBD1. CDR3 length: 15 residues. The trim removed 3 bases at V and 5 bases at J, leaving 9 bases unmatched. The V gene's germline CDR1 is SGHTA and CDR2 FQGNSA. The CDR3: CASSFRQGIGYGYTF. CDR3 DNA: TGTGCCAGCAGCTTTCGACAGGGAATTGGATATGGCTACACCTTC. Looking up the rest from reference TRBV7-2 and TRBJ1-2 gives the full variable domain: GAGVSQSPSNKVTEKGKDVELRCDPISGHTALYWYRQSLGQGLEFLIYFQGNSAPDKSGLPSDRFSAERTGGSVSTLTIQRTQQEDSAVYLCASSFRQGIGYGYTFGSGTRLTVV.

This clonotype has a count of ten or more. CDR3 nucleotides: TGTGCCAGCAGCCCCCCCCGCGGGCCGCACTATGGCTACACCTTC. Amino acids: CASSPPRGPHYGYTF. This chain connects TRBV7-2 to TRBJ1-2; the D is unclear. From germline, CDR1 is SGHTA and CDR2 FQGNSA. Trimming pared 5 bases from V and 3 bases from J, leaving 16 bases between. The CDR3 loop spans 15 amino acids.

This chain links TRBV7-2 with TRBJ2-3, with D possibly being TRBD2 (5 bases). Germline CDR1 reads SGHTA; CDR2 reads FQGNSA. The CDR3 sequence is 14 residues long. V shed 4 bases and J shed 7 bases, with 15 bases lying between them. This CDR3 is CASSSPYEGNTQYF. In nucleotides, the CDR3 is TGTGCCAGCAGCTCCCCTTATGAGGGAAATACGCAGTATTTT.

CDR3 region: CASSFPGRYEQYF. CDR3 bases: TGTGCCAGCAGTTTCCCAGGGAGGTACGAGCAGTACTTC. This chain uses TRBV27 with TRBJ2-7, with D possibly matching TRBD2 (6 bases). The CDR3 has 13 residues. V was trimmed by 3 bases and J by 4 bases, leaving 10 bases between them. The V gene's germline CDR1 is MNHEY and CDR2 SMNVEV (reference sequence).

The table lists this clonotype with a few counts. The rearrangement links TRBV15 to TRBJ1-1; D is ambiguous. Germline CDR1 reads LNHNV; CDR2 reads YYDKDF (reference sequence). This CDR3 comprises 15 residues. V gave up 3 bases and J gave up 0 bases, with 11 bases separating them. The CDR3 loop reads CATSSTQSLNTEAFF. For the CDR3, the DNA is TGTGCCACCAGCAGTACGCAATCCTTGAACACTGAAGCTTTCTTT.

A few counts support this clonotype. The V gene is TRBV7-2, the J gene TRBJ2-7; TRBD2 matches 8 bases. Germline V gives CDR1 SGHTA, CDR2 FQGNSA. The CDR3 runs 16 residues. V gave up 2 bases and J gave up 5 bases; unmatched junction bases: 11. This CDR3 is CASSLNAGGARDEQYF. For the CDR3, the DNA is TGTGCCAGCAGCTTAAATGCGGGGGGCGCACGGGACGAGCAGTACTTC.

The CDR3 sequence is CASSQDAQDSGANVLTF. In nucleotides, the CDR3 is TGCGCCAGCAGCCAAGACGCCCAGGATTCTGGGGCCAACGTCCTGACTTTC. This chain joins TRBV4-3 and TRBJ2-6; D uncertain. Germline-derived CDR1 and CDR2 are LGHNA and YSLEER. This CDR3 comprises 17 residues. V was cut by 0 bases and J by 1 base, with 10 bases left in between.

The gene calls are TRBV7-2 and TRBJ2-7, with D perhaps being TRBD1 or TRBD2 (5 bases each). This CDR3 comprises 19 residues. Trimming took off 3 bases at V and 4 bases at J, with 28 bases between the two ends. Looked up from germline, CDR1 is SGHTA and CDR2 is FQGNSA. This chain's CDR3 is CASSLKPGDGSPRTYEQYF. The CDR3 DNA reads TGTGCCAGCAGCTTGAAACCCGGGGACGGCTCCCCTAGGACTTACGAGCAGTACTTC.

The CDR3 DNA follows: TGTGCCAGCAGACAAAGACTAGCGGGGGGGCGGGATGAGCAGTTCTTC. This codes for CASRQRLAGGRDEQFF. This sequence joins TRBV27 and TRBJ2-1, with 14 bases lining up with TRBD2. This CDR3 spans 16 amino acids. V lost 6 bases, J lost 8 bases, and 9 bases stayed unmatched. Looked up from germline, CDR1 is MNHEY and CDR2 is SMNVEV (reference sequence).

This clonotype was recorded a few times. This chain joins TRBV4-1 and TRBJ2-4; D is perhaps TRBD1 (5 bases). Germline assignment: CDR1 MGHRA and CDR2 YSYEKL. The V and J ends lost 1 base and 3 bases respectively, with 13 bases between them. The length of the CDR3 is 16 residues. The DNA for the CDR3 is TGCGCCAGCAGCCAAGTACTGGGGCTAAGCAAAAACATTCAGTACTTC. It encodes CASSQVLGLSKNIQYF.

This clonotype was seen a few times. This chain links TRBV25-1 with TRBJ2-5; 7 nucleotides align to TRBD1. Trimming took 6 bases from V and 3 from J; bases not matched to a gene: 4. Germline V gene lookup returns CDR1 MGHDK and CDR2 SYGVNS. This CDR3 has 13 residues. The CDR3 loop reads CASSADRKETQYF. CDR3 nucleotides: TGTGCCAGCAGCGCGGACAGGAAAGAGACCCAGTACTTC. Combining the CDR3 with reference TRBV25-1 and TRBJ2-5 gives the whole variable domain EADIYQTPRYLVIGTGKKITLECSQTMGHDKMYWYQQDPGMELHLIHYSYGVNSTEKGDLSSESTVSRIRTEHFPLTLESARPSHTSQYLCASSADRKETQYFGPGTRLLVL.

This clonotype has more than one count but fewer than ten. This chain connects TRBV11-3 to TRBJ1-1, with D perhaps matching TRBD1 (6 bases). The length of the CDR3 is 13 residues. Germline V gene sequence: CDR1 SGHNT, CDR2 YENEEA. V dropped 3 bases and J dropped 5 bases, with 10 bases sitting between them. CDR3 protein: CASSLLQGTEAFF. CDR3 nucleotide sequence: TGTGCCAGCAGCTTGCTACAGGGAACTGAAGCTTTCTTT.

The table lists this clonotype with a few counts. This chain connects TRBV7-2 to TRBJ1-4, with D possibly TRBD1 on 5 matching bases. The germline V gene has CDR1 SGHTA and CDR2 FQGNSA. V was pared by 1 base and J by 7 bases, with 16 bases between. This CDR3 has 16 residues. CDR3 coding DNA: TGTGCCAGCAGCTTAGGAGCACAGGCACGGGGTGAAAAACTGTTTTTT. Residues: CASSLGAQARGEKLFF.

The table lists this clonotype with a few counts. The V call is TRBV4-1, the J call TRBJ1-2; D is uncertain. Deletions cut 1 base from V and 0 bases from J, with 18 bases between. The germline CDR1 and CDR2 sequences are MGHRA and YSYEKL. The CDR3 contains 18 residues. The CDR3: CASSQAPFVFEANYGYTF. DNA of the CDR3: TGCGCCAGCAGCCAAGCCCCTTTTGTGTTCGAAGCTAACTATGGCTACACCTTC.

This sequence joins TRBV7-9 and TRBJ1-3, with D perhaps matching TRBD1 (6 bases). The V and J ends lost 5 bases and 0 bases respectively, with 17 bases between them. The CDR3 consists of 17 residues. Germline loops: CDR1 SEHNR, CDR2 FQNEAQ (reference sequence). CDR3 sequence: CASSGWPGANSGNTIYF. The DNA of the CDR3 is TGTGCCAGCAGCGGGTGGCCGGGGGCGAACTCTGGAAACACCATATATTTT.

The table lists this clonotype with a few counts. V and J are TRBV30 and TRBJ1-1; D gene unclear. Germline V gene data show CDR1 as GTSNPN and CDR2 as SVGIG (reference sequence). The CDR3 contains 13 residues. Trimming removed 4 bases from V and 7 bases from J, with 16 bases in between. In DNA, the CDR3 is TGTGCCTGGATTAGACCCGGGTATAGTGAAGCTTTCTTT. Translating it yields CAWIRPGYSEAFF.

J is TRBJ1-4 and V is TRBV6-5; D perhaps matches TRBD1 (6 bases). The V and J ends lost 5 bases and 10 bases respectively, with 17 bases between them. The germline CDR1 and CDR2 sequences are MNHEY and SVGAGI. The CDR3 spans 14 residues. The CDR3 DNA reads as TGTGCCAGCAGTCTCGGACAGAACAACAGAAAACTGTTTTTT. Translation: CASSLGQNNRKLFF.

This clonotype was detected a few times. The CDR3 DNA reads as TGTGCCAGCAGCTTAGTCGGAGACAGTAGTGAAAAACTGTTTTTT. Its translation: CASSLVGDSSEKLFF. The V and J genes are TRBV11-2 and TRBJ1-4; tentatively, D is TRBD1 (5 bases). The V end was cut by 1 base, the J end by 7 bases, with 13 bases between. Germline V gene data show CDR1 as SGHAT and CDR2 as FQNNGV. CDR3 size: 15 residues.

V usage is TRBV12-3 or TRBV12-4 and J usage is TRBJ2-2; D gene ambiguous. The CDR3 runs 11 residues. The V and J ends lost 5 bases and 6 bases respectively, with 4 bases between them. In DNA, the CDR3 is TGTGCCAGCAGTCCGTCCGGGGAGCTGTTTTTT. This codes for CASSPSGELFF.

This clonotype was observed a few times. This chain joins TRBV27 and TRBJ2-3, with 8 bases matching TRBD2. This CDR3 comprises 15 residues. V dropped 3 bases and J dropped 1; count of bases not matched to a gene: 3. Germline V lookup: CDR1 MNHEY, CDR2 SMNVEV (reference sequence). The DNA of the CDR3 is TGTGCCAGCAGTTTGCGGGGGGCCCGCACAGATACGCAGTATTTT. This gives the protein CASSLRGARTDTQYF.

This clonotype was detected only a few times. The chain recombines TRBV5-6 with TRBJ2-7, with TRBD2 matching 15 bases. With V trimmed by 4 bases and J by 3 bases, 5 bases remained unmatched. CDR3 size: 16 residues. The germline V gene has CDR1 SGHDT and CDR2 YYEEEE. Here the CDR3 reads CASSPGLAGGYYEQYF. CDR3 nucleotides: TGTGCCAGCAGCCCCGGACTAGCGGGGGGGTACTACGAGCAGTACTTC.

This chain links TRBV10-3 with TRBJ2-3, with TRBD1 as a possible D gene (6 bases). This CDR3 has 16 amino acids. The V and J ends lost 0 bases and 0 bases respectively, with 10 bases between them. Germline loops: CDR1 ENHRY, CDR2 SYGVKD. Written as DNA, the CDR3 is TGTGCCATCAGTGAGTCTGGACAGCATAGCACAGATACGCAGTATTTT. Translation: CAISESGQHSTDTQYF.

This clonotype showed up just a few times. The J gene is TRBJ2-7, the V gene TRBV27, with D maybe TRBD1 (6 bases). V was pared by 2 bases and J by 0 bases, with 8 bases between. This CDR3 comprises 14 residues. Germline V gene data show CDR1 as MNHEY and CDR2 as SMNVEV (reference sequence). The CDR3 sequence: CASSLRGFSYEQYF. CDR3 sequence (DNA): TGTGCCAGCAGTTTAAGGGGGTTCTCCTACGAGCAGTACTTC.